The 25 T cell receptor beta chains reported below all come from one sample, sequenced in a study of identical twins. TCRdb ran MiXCR on the 5' RACE reads and lists one entry per CDR3 protein. The sample carries 430,000 or so distinct CDR3 sequences, more than 20% recorded once. The same data also went into a second study, on T cells expressing NK-cell markers.

Sequenced sample: CD4+ T cells sorted from blood. These receptors all stem from a woman between 18 and 30 years old in good health.

The chain recombines TRBV5-1 with TRBJ2-3; D perhaps matches TRBD1 (5 bases). The germline V gene encodes CDR1 SGHRS and CDR2 YFSETQ. CDR3 size: 14 residues. Trimming took 1 base from V and 2 from J, leaving 8 bases between them. The CDR3 sequence is CASSLKGYTDTQYF. The CDR3 DNA sequence: TGCGCCAGCAGCTTGAAGGGGTACACAGATACGCAGTATTTT. Combining the CDR3 with reference TRBV5-1 and TRBJ2-3 gives the whole variable domain KAGVTQTPRYLIKTRGQQVTLSCSPISGHRSVSWYQQTPGQGLQFLFEYFSETQRNKGNFPGRFSGRQFSNSRSEMNVSTLELGDSALYLCASSLKGYTDTQYFGPGTRLTVL.

The chain couples TRBV20-1 to TRBJ2-7; D call uncertain. The CDR3 is made up of 12 amino acids. The V end lost 5 bases, the J end lost 0 bases, and 8 bases lay between the germline ends. Germline CDR1 DFQATT, CDR2 SNEGSKA (reference sequence). The CDR3 here is CSAGKSSYEQYF. CDR3 in DNA: TGCAGTGCTGGAAAGAGCTCCTACGAGCAGTACTTC.

The chain links TRBV3-1 to TRBJ2-7; D gene ambiguous. The length of the CDR3 is 11 residues. Per the germline V gene, CDR1 is LGHDT and CDR2 is YNNKEL (reference sequence). V was cut by 5 bases and J by 6 bases, with 8 bases left in between. CDR3 DNA: TGTGCCAGCAGCTATTTTGGCGAGCAGTACTTC. Translating it yields CASSYFGEQYF.

This clonotype was counted only a few times. The chain is built from TRBV12-3 or TRBV12-4 and TRBJ2-2, with 8 bases aligning to TRBD1. V shed 6 bases and J 0 bases; nucleotides not matched to a gene: 3. CDR3 length: 15 amino acids. CDR3 DNA sequence: TGTGCCAGCAGGACGGGACAGGCGAACACCGGGGAGCTGTTTTTT. This codes for CASRTGQANTGELFF.

The CDR3 region is CASRPGWRWTDTQYF. For the CDR3, the DNA is TGTGCCAGCAGACCAGGTTGGAGGTGGACAGATACGCAGTATTTT. This chain uses TRBV6-1 with TRBJ2-3, with D perhaps TRBD2 (5 bases). The CDR3 spans 15 residues. V was cut by 6 bases and J by 3 bases, with 16 bases left in between. Germline V gene lookup returns CDR1 MNHNS and CDR2 SASEGT.

V gene TRBV3-1 combines with J gene TRBJ2-7; tentative D call: TRBD2 (5 bases). The length of the CDR3 is 12 residues. CDR1 and CDR2 from the germline V gene are LGHDT and YNNKEL (reference sequence). V was trimmed by 1 base and J by 6 bases, leaving 7 bases between them. The CDR3 region is CASSQGRAEQYF. The CDR3 bases are TGTGCCAGCAGCCAAGGGCGGGCCGAGCAGTACTTC.

In its sample, this clonotype was seen many times. This sequence joins TRBV7-9 and TRBJ2-1; D remains ambiguous. The CDR3 is 15 amino acids. Trimming left V 2 bases short and J 5 bases short, with 13 bases between. CDR1 and CDR2 from the germline V gene are SEHNR and FQNEAQ (reference sequence). CDR3 coding DNA: TGTGCCAGCAGCTTAAGGTGGCGGATCAACAATGAGCAGTTCTTC. It is translated as CASSLRWRINNEQFF. Based on the CDR3 plus reference TRBV7-9 and TRBJ2-1, the full variable domain is DTGVSQNPRHKITKRGQNVTFRCDPISEHNRLYWYRQTLGQGPEFLTYFQNEAQLEKSRLLSDRFSAERPKGSFSTLEIQRTEQGDSAMYLCASSLRWRINNEQFFGPGTRLTVL.

This clonotype came up a few times. The CDR3, as DNA: TGTGCCAGCAGCTTAGGTTCCCGGACTAGTTTGATGTACGAGCAGTACTTC. This codes for CASSLGSRTSLMYEQYF. The chain uses TRBV7-9 and TRBJ2-7; 7 bases are shared with TRBD2. Germline CDR1 is SEHNR and CDR2 is FQNEAQ (reference sequence). The junction had 13 bases not matched to a gene; V was cut back by 1 base and J by 4 bases. The CDR3 extends over 17 amino acids.

The CDR3 nucleotides read TGTGCCAGCAGCCACGCGGGGGGGCGTCACGAGCAGTACTTC. It yields the protein CASSHAGGRHEQYF. The rearrangement joins TRBV3-1 to TRBJ2-7; TRBD2 matches 9 bases. In germline, CDR1 is LGHDT, CDR2 YNNKEL (reference sequence). The CDR3 contains 14 residues. The trim removed 3 bases at V and 5 bases at J, leaving 5 bases unmatched.

The DNA of the CDR3 is TGTGCCAGCTGGGGCAGGGCCTTTTACAATGAGCAGTTCTTC. Encoded protein: CASWGRAFYNEQFF. The gene calls are TRBV6-1 and TRBJ2-1; tentative D call: TRBD1 (5 bases). Germline CDR1 reads MNHNS; CDR2 reads SASEGT. V lost 8 bases, J lost 4 bases, and 15 bases lay in between. The CDR3 covers 14 residues.

This clonotype was picked up one time. The chain recombines TRBV3-1 with TRBJ2-1; a possible D gene is TRBD1 (6 bases). Germline V gene sequence: CDR1 LGHDT, CDR2 YNNKEL (reference sequence). Trimming pared 3 bases from V and 8 bases from J, leaving 14 bases between. This CDR3 is 14 amino acids long. The CDR3 DNA is TGTGCCAGCAGCCAGTACAGGGAAGAGGATGAGCAGTTCTTC. It specifies CASSQYREEDEQFF.

This clonotype came up many times. The V gene is TRBV20-1, the J gene TRBJ2-2; 8 bases are a match to TRBD1. V gave up 1 base and J gave up 6 bases; unmatched junction bases: 7. The CDR3 covers 15 residues. The germline V gene encodes CDR1 DFQATT and CDR2 SNEGSKA (reference sequence). CDR3 sequence (DNA): TGCAGTGCTAGAGGGCGGACAGGGCGACCCGGGGAGCTGTTTTTT. Translation gives CSARGRTGRPGELFF.

This clonotype was recorded many times. One junction end does not reproduce the germline sequence, and a read error may be involved. This rearrangement joins TRBV5-1 to TRBJ1-2; a weak D match, TRBD1 (5 bases). CDR1 is SGHRS and CDR2 is YFSETQ in the germline V gene. The CDR3 covers 14 residues. CDR3 in amino acids: CASSLGQGGYGYTF. Here the CDR3 DNA reads TGTGCCAGCAGTTTGGGGCAGGGCGGCTATGGCTACACCTTC.

V and J are TRBV6-2 or TRBV6-3 and TRBJ2-2; D possibly corresponds to TRBD2 (6 bases). Trimming removed 10 bases from V and 5 bases from J, with 26 bases in between. The CDR3 is 17 residues long. CDR1 and CDR2 (germline): MNHEY, SVGEGT. CDR3 sequence (DNA): TGTGCCACCCATAGAACCCAGGGTCTCGGAGGGACCGGGGAGCTGTTTTTT. This sequence encodes CATHRTQGLGGTGELFF.

In this sample, this clonotype turned up a few times. The CDR3 bases are TGTGCCAGCAGCTTGTATTCCACGGTTAGGTGGGCAGCCGAGCAGTACTTC. Its translation: CASSLYSTVRWAAEQYF. This rearrangement joins TRBV5-6 to TRBJ2-7; D is undetermined. Trimming shortened V by 1 base and J by 6 bases, and 23 bases separated the two germline ends. The CDR3 is 17 amino acids. CDR1 is SGHDT, CDR2 YYEEEE, per germline.

This chain joins TRBV10-3 and TRBJ2-2; D is ambiguous. The CDR3 runs 15 residues. The ends were cut back, 0 bases at V and 7 bases at J, with 12 bases in the middle. CDR1 is ENHRY, CDR2 SYGVKD, per germline. CDR3 in amino acids: CAISESAGPGGELFF. CDR3 in DNA: TGTGCCATCAGTGAGTCAGCAGGCCCGGGCGGGGAGCTGTTTTTT.

CDR3 protein: CASSLPQTYEQYF. The CDR3 coding sequence is TGTGCCAGCAGTTTGCCCCAAACCTACGAGCAGTACTTC. V is TRBV27 and J is TRBJ2-7; no clear D. The V end was cut by 3 bases, the J end by 2 bases, with 8 bases between. This CDR3 comprises 13 residues. From germline, CDR1 is MNHEY and CDR2 SMNVEV (reference sequence).

The chain uses TRBV20-1 and TRBJ2-3; D is perhaps TRBD2 (5 bases). In germline, CDR1 is DFQATT, CDR2 SNEGSKA (reference sequence). This CDR3 contains 14 residues. The V end lost 0 bases, the J end lost 0 bases, and 7 bases lay between the germline ends. CDR3 DNA: TGCAGTGCTAGAGACGGGGTTAGCACAGATACGCAGTATTTT. It yields the protein CSARDGVSTDTQYF.

This clonotype came up a few times. The gene calls are TRBV3-1 and TRBJ2-3; 7 positions match TRBD1. From germline, CDR1 is LGHDT and CDR2 YNNKEL (reference sequence). Trimming cost V 4 bases and J 2 bases; bases outside gene matches: 6. This CDR3 is built from 15 residues. CDR3 in amino acids: CASSPGQSPTDTQYF. The CDR3 bases are TGTGCCAGCAGCCCGGGACAGAGTCCCACAGATACGCAGTATTTT.

As regards this clonotype: One junction end does not reproduce the germline sequence, and a read error may be involved. The V and J genes are TRBV3-1 and TRBJ2-3; perhaps TRBD2 as D (5 bases). CDR3 size: 15 residues. CDR1 LGHDT and CDR2 YNNKEL come from the germline V gene (reference sequence). The chain's CDR3 is CACSQDLTSTDTQYF. The CDR3 bases are TGTGCCTGCAGCCAGGACTTAACTAGCACAGATACGCAGTATTTT.

This chain uses TRBV10-3 with TRBJ2-7; tentative D call: TRBD2 (5 bases). Trimming removed 6 bases at V and 0 bases at J, with 12 bases between. CDR1 ENHRY and CDR2 SYGVKD come from the germline V gene. The CDR3 is 14 amino acids. CDR3 in amino acids: CAIRSSRNSYEQYF. The CDR3 nucleotides read TGTGCCATCAGGTCTAGCCGGAACTCCTACGAGCAGTACTTC.

This clonotype was counted between two and nine times. This chain uses TRBV7-9 with TRBJ1-2; maybe TRBD1 (5 bases). Trimming cost V 4 bases and J 8 bases, with 14 bases left between them. The germline V gene has CDR1 SEHNR and CDR2 FQNEAQ (reference sequence). This CDR3 has 13 residues. The CDR3 DNA reads TGTGCCAGCAGCTGGGGGGACGAGCGGGGCTACACCTTC. Its translation: CASSWGDERGYTF.

This clonotype was counted only a few times. J is TRBJ2-7 and V is TRBV7-2; 10 bases are shared with TRBD2. The CDR3 consists of 15 residues. J was trimmed by 7 bases and V by 5 bases; bases with no gene match: 11. Germline V gene sequence: CDR1 SGHTA, CDR2 FQGNSA. CDR3 region: CASSTQAGGPGEQYF. The CDR3 bases are TGTGCCAGCAGCACGCAAGCGGGAGGGCCGGGTGAGCAGTACTTC.

This clonotype occurred a few times. The chain combines TRBV29-1 with TRBJ2-2, with 10 bases matching TRBD2. With V trimmed by 4 bases and J by 7 bases, 6 bases remained unmatched. The CDR3 contains 14 residues. CDR1 and CDR2 from the germline V gene are SQVTM and ANQGSEA. CDR3 sequence: CSVVASGRVGELFF. CDR3 nucleotides: TGCAGCGTTGTTGCTAGCGGGAGAGTCGGGGAGCTGTTTTTT.

This clonotype has more than one count but fewer than ten. The chain employs TRBV20-1 and TRBJ2-7, with 7 bases identical to TRBD1. V dropped 5 bases and J dropped 7; count of bases not matched to a gene: 20. Germline V gene sequence: CDR1 DFQATT, CDR2 SNEGSKA (reference sequence). This CDR3 contains 16 residues. In DNA form, the CDR3 reads TGCAGTGCTGCAATTAAGCTGGGACAGAAGCCCGGGGAGCAGTACTTC. Residues: CSAAIKLGQKPGEQYF.